The 29 T cell receptor beta chains listed next were all sequenced from one sample in a study of cytomegalovirus exposure and HLA in healthy donors. PCR primers comprised 60 Vbeta and 13 Jbeta primers. The table came from immunoSEQ multiplex PCR; TCRdb's copy has only in-frame clones and leaves some out. The sample consists of about 250,000 clones, over 90% of them appearing once. Sequenced sample: PBMCs. Receptor source: a girl aged 2-10 years in good health and CMV-seronegative.

This chain uses TRBV7-9 with TRBJ1-1; possibly TRBD1 for D (6 bases). Germline CDR1 reads SEHNR; CDR2 reads FQNEAQ (reference sequence). This CDR3 has 14 residues. Trimming removed 1 base at V and 7 bases at J, with 13 bases between. CDR3 DNA sequence: TGTGCCAGCAGCTTAGACAGGGAATCAGGTGAAGCTTTCTTT. Translated: CASSLDRESGEAFF.

This clone has just one count. J is TRBJ2-5 and V is TRBV30, with D perhaps matching TRBD2 (5 bases). Germline CDR1 reads GTSNPN; CDR2 reads SVGIG (reference sequence). This CDR3 has 12 residues. V lost 5 bases to trimming and J lost 2 bases, with 9 bases between them. The CDR3 here is CAWGLGQETQYF. Here the CDR3 DNA reads TGTGCCTGGGGACTGGGGCAAGAGACCCAGTACTTC.

This chain joins TRBV7-3 and TRBJ2-7, with D perhaps matching TRBD2 (7 bases). Germline V gives CDR1 SGHTA, CDR2 FQGTGA. This CDR3 is 16 amino acids long. With 2 bases removed from V and 5 bases from J, the gap between germline ends came to 19 bases. CDR3: CASSLGRGVISDEQYF. As DNA, the CDR3 is TGTGCCAGCAGCTTAGGGAGGGGGGTAATCTCGGACGAGCAGTACTTC. The full variable domain, its missing parts supplied by reference TRBV7-3 and TRBJ2-7, is GAGVSQTPSNKVTEKGKYVELRCDPISGHTALYWYRQSLGQGPEFLIYFQGTGAADDSGLPNDRFFAVRPEGSVSTLKIQRTERGDSAVYLCASSLGRGVISDEQYFGPGTRLTVT.

This clone was counted only a few times. The chain links TRBV6-5 to TRBJ1-1; 9 nucleotides agree with TRBD1. V shed 5 bases, J shed 4 bases, and the junction held 8 bases outside the gene matches. The germline V gene encodes CDR1 MNHEY and CDR2 SVGAGI. This CDR3 region has 15 residues. Here the CDR3 DNA reads TGTGCCAGCAGTGGACCGGGACAGGGACGCACTGAAGCTTTCTTT. This translates into CASSGPGQGRTEAFF.

The CDR3: CASSFFGYEQYF. DNA of the CDR3: TGTGCCAGCAGTTTTTTCGGCTACGAGCAGTACTTC. V gene TRBV27 combines with J gene TRBJ2-7; D remains ambiguous. This CDR3 is 12 amino acids long. Germline CDR1 MNHEY, CDR2 SMNVEV (reference sequence). V shed 3 bases and J shed 3 bases, with 6 bases lying between them.

On this clone itself: The sample contains more than one DNA sequence encoding this CDR3. V and J are TRBV27 and TRBJ2-7; no firm D call. Trimming removed 4 bases from V and 2 bases from J, with 3 bases in between. The CDR3 loop spans 11 amino acids. CDR1 and CDR2 (germline): MNHEY, SMNVEV (reference sequence). The chain's CDR3 is CASSSTYEQYF. As DNA, the CDR3 is TGTGCCAGCAGTTCTACCTACGAGCAGTACTTC.

The rearrangement uses TRBV29-1 and TRBJ2-1; 11 positions match TRBD1. Germline CDR1 SQVTM, CDR2 ANQGSEA. The CDR3 has 13 amino acids. Trimming took 7 bases from V and 7 from J; bases not matched to a gene: 6. The CDR3 nucleotides read TGCAGCGCGTCGGGACAGGGGGGTAATGAGCAGTTCTTC. Its protein product is CSASGQGGNEQFF.

The V call is TRBV12-2, the J call TRBJ2-7; TRBD1, the table's D call, was not compared with the DNA. TRBV12-2 is a documented pseudogene. The CDR3 loop spans 16 amino acids. CDR3 residues: CASRLEVWGQGYEQYF. CDR3 coding DNA: TGTGCAAGTCGCTTAGAGGTCTGGGGACAGGGATACGAGCAGTACTTC.

The chain recombines TRBV28 with TRBJ2-5, with 8 positions matching TRBD1. Unmatched junction bases numbered 5, after V lost 2 bases and J lost 3 bases. Looked up from germline, CDR1 is MDHEN and CDR2 is SYDVKM. The CDR3 covers 15 residues. The CDR3 spells CASSLPMTGEETQYF. In nucleotides, the CDR3 is TGTGCCAGCAGTTTACCGATGACAGGGGAAGAGACCCAGTACTTC.

The CDR3 sequence: CASSLAGQGGQPQHF. The CDR3 DNA is TGTGCCAGCAGCTTAGCGGGGCAGGGTGGTCAGCCCCAGCATTTT. This sequence joins TRBV7-2 and TRBJ1-5; D might be TRBD1 (5 bases). CDR1 and CDR2 from the germline V gene are SGHTA and FQGNSA. V lost 0 bases, J lost 6 bases, and 12 bases lay in between. This CDR3 is 15 amino acids long.

This clone was counted a single time. The rearrangement links TRBV7-2 to TRBJ1-2; D remains unclear. The ends were cut back, 2 bases at V and 6 bases at J, with 10 bases in the middle. The CDR3 is 13 amino acids. Germline CDR1 is SGHTA and CDR2 is FQGNSA. CDR3 nucleotide sequence: TGTGCCAGCAGCTTATGGGCATCGGATGGCTACACCTTC. Protein product: CASSLWASDGYTF.

V and J are TRBV28 and TRBJ2-7; 7 nucleotides agree with TRBD2. The germline CDR1 and CDR2 sequences are MDHEN and SYDVKM. This CDR3 has 17 amino acids. V dropped 6 bases and J dropped 0; count of bases not matched to a gene: 14. In DNA form, the CDR3 reads TGTGCCAGCAGCTACCCGGAGGGAGGGCGGGACTCCTACGAGCAGTACTTC. Its protein is CASSYPEGGRDSYEQYF.

CDR3 protein: CASRKRGGRDNEQFF. In DNA, the CDR3 is TGTGCCAGTAGAAAGCGGGGGGGCCGCGATAATGAGCAGTTCTTC. This chain uses TRBV19 with TRBJ2-1; 10 bases fit TRBD2. In germline, CDR1 is LNHDA, CDR2 SQIVND (reference sequence). With V trimmed by 6 bases and J by 7 bases, 9 bases remained unmatched. The CDR3 is 15 amino acids.

This chain joins TRBV6-1 and TRBJ1-1; 10 bases match TRBD1. This CDR3 comprises 16 residues. Trimming at V came to 2 bases and at J to 6 bases, leaving 9 bases not matched to a gene. Per germline, CDR1 MNHNS and CDR2 SASEGT. The CDR3 is CASSEKTGGRWAEAFF. The DNA for the CDR3 is TGTGCCAGCAGTGAAAAGACAGGGGGCAGGTGGGCTGAAGCTTTCTTT.

The V gene is TRBV10-3, the J gene TRBJ2-1; 8 bases match TRBD2. The CDR3 length is 13 residues. The trim removed 4 bases at V and 6 bases at J, leaving 2 bases unmatched. Germline V gene lookup returns CDR1 ENHRY and CDR2 SYGVKD. CDR3 DNA: TGTGCCATCAGTGGTGGGACTAGCAATGAGCAGTTCTTC. Residues: CAISGGTSNEQFF.

The rearrangement links TRBV27 to TRBJ1-1; maybe TRBD1 (6 bases). Germline V CDR1 and CDR2: MNHEY, SMNVEV (reference sequence). Deletions cut 6 bases from V and 8 bases from J, with 10 bases between. The CDR3 covers 11 residues. CDR3 sequence: CASRQGPEAFF. CDR3 nucleotide sequence: TGTGCCAGCAGGCAGGGGCCGGAAGCTTTCTTT.

This rearrangement joins TRBV15 to TRBJ2-3; 7 bases fit TRBD2. V shed 1 base and J 4 bases; nucleotides not matched to a gene: 8. The CDR3 covers 16 residues. Germline CDR1 reads LNHNV; CDR2 reads YYDKDF (reference sequence). The CDR3 bases are TGTGCCACCAGCAGAGCGATCGTTGCGGGAGCAGATACGCAGTATTTT. It yields the protein CATSRAIVAGADTQYF.

The chain employs TRBV2 and TRBJ2-1, with 14 bases that match TRBD2. J was trimmed by 14 bases and V by 6 bases; bases with no gene match: 9. The CDR3 is made up of 14 amino acids. The germline CDR1 and CDR2 sequences are SNHLY and FYNNEI. The DNA for the CDR3 is TGTGCCAGCAGGGAGACTAGCGGGAGGGGGATTGAGTTCTTC. Its protein product is CASRETSGRGIEFF.

The V call is TRBV10-3, the J call TRBJ2-7, with TRBD1 matching over 10 bases. This CDR3 comprises 18 residues. The V gene end was trimmed by 3 bases and the J gene end by 2 bases; junction bases not matched to a gene: 13. Germline-derived CDR1 and CDR2 are ENHRY and SYGVKD. CDR3 in amino acids: CAISEHMGQGTTPYEQYF. CDR3 bases: TGTGCCATCAGTGAACATATGGGACAGGGGACAACACCCTACGAGCAGTACTTC.

V usage is TRBV7-9 and J usage is TRBJ1-1, with 7 bases identical to TRBD1. Trimming removed 4 bases from V and 1 base from J; junction bases left unmatched: 9. The CDR3 spans 16 residues. The germline V gene encodes CDR1 SEHNR and CDR2 FQNEAQ (reference sequence). The chain's CDR3 is CASSYLSHRGNTEAFF. The CDR3 DNA follows: TGTGCCAGCAGCTATCTCTCCCACAGGGGGAACACTGAAGCTTTCTTT.

This chain uses TRBV11-2 with TRBJ1-1, with 7 bases identical to TRBD1. The CDR3 loop spans 16 amino acids. Germline loops: CDR1 SGHAT, CDR2 FQNNGV. The J segment lost 0 bases and the V segment lost 6 bases, leaving 10 bases of the junction unmatched. Here the CDR3 reads CASRAPGQFLNTEAFF. The CDR3 DNA reads as TGTGCCAGCAGGGCACCGGGACAGTTCTTGAACACTGAAGCTTTCTTT. The full variable domain, completed using reference TRBV11-2 and TRBJ1-1, is EAGVAQSPRYKIIEKRQSVAFWCNPISGHATLYWYQQILGQGPKLLIQFQNNGVVDDSQLPKDRFSAERLKGVDSTLKIQPAKLEDSAVYLCASRAPGQFLNTEAFFGQGTRLTVV.

The rearrangement links TRBV6-1 to TRBJ2-7; 8 bases align to TRBD2. Germline-derived CDR1 and CDR2 are MNHNS and SASEGT. V shed 7 bases and J 7 bases; nucleotides not matched to a gene: 15. CDR3 length: 15 amino acids. Written as DNA, the CDR3 is TGTGCCAGCACCACCGAGGGACTAGTTGGGAGTGAGCAGTACTTC. Encoded protein: CASTTEGLVGSEQYF.

V is TRBV9 and J is TRBJ1-1; D may be TRBD1 (6 bases). Trimming took 5 bases from V and 7 from J, leaving 18 bases between them. This CDR3 has 14 residues. The germline V gene has CDR1 SGDLS and CDR2 YYNGEE. CDR3 sequence (DNA): TGTGCCAGCAGAGCCCTGAGGGGGTATGATGAAGCTTTCTTT. It codes for CASRALRGYDEAFF.

The gene calls are TRBV7-8 and TRBJ2-5, with D possibly TRBD1 on 7 matching bases. Looked up from germline, CDR1 is SGHVS and CDR2 is FQNEAQ. Trimming stripped 1 base from V and 4 bases from J, with 16 bases between. The CDR3 runs to 16 residues. The chain's CDR3 is CASSLGGDSQGETQYF. The CDR3 region has the DNA TGTGCCAGCAGCTTAGGGGGGGACAGTCAAGGAGAGACCCAGTACTTC.

The chain is built from TRBV29-1 and TRBJ1-1, with 7 bases identical to TRBD1. This CDR3 region has 14 residues. The V and J ends lost 7 bases and 5 bases, in that order; junction bases with no gene match: 13. Germline V gene data show CDR1 as SQVTM and CDR2 as ANQGSEA. Here the CDR3 DNA reads TGCAGCGCAGAAAGGGCCGACAGGGAGACTGAAGCTTTCTTT. Protein sequence: CSAERADRETEAFF.

This clone came up once. V gene TRBV12-5 combines with J gene TRBJ2-2, with TRBD1 matching over 8 bases. The trim removed 0 bases at V and 4 bases at J, leaving 10 bases unmatched. The CDR3 contains 18 residues. Germline CDR1 and CDR2: LGHNT and FRNRAP. The CDR3 loop is CASGLVSKTGESTGELFF. The CDR3, as DNA: TGTGCTAGTGGTTTGGTATCCAAGACAGGGGAATCCACCGGGGAGCTGTTTTTT. Supplemented by reference TRBV12-5 and TRBJ2-2, the full variable domain reads DARVTQTPRHKVTEMGQEVTMRCQPILGHNTVFWYRQTMMQGLELLAYFRNRAPLDDSGMPKDRFSAEMPDATLATLKIQPSEPRDSAVYFCASGLVSKTGESTGELFFGEGSRLTVL.

This chain joins TRBV19 and TRBJ1-3; weak D call: TRBD1 (5 bases). CDR1 and CDR2 from the germline V gene are LNHDA and SQIVND (reference sequence). This CDR3 has 15 residues. V dropped 5 bases and J dropped 0 bases, with 11 bases sitting between them. The CDR3 DNA is TGTGCCAGTAGTCTGGACATGCGCTCTGGAAACACCATATATTTT. Amino acid sequence: CASSLDMRSGNTIYF.

The V and J genes are TRBV19 and TRBJ2-1; 9 positions match TRBD1. The germline V gene encodes CDR1 LNHDA and CDR2 SQIVND (reference sequence). V lost 5 bases, J lost 5 bases, and 7 bases stayed unmatched. CDR3 length: 15 amino acids. CDR3 sequence (DNA): TGTGCCAGTAGTGTACCGGGACAGGGTAACAATGAGCAGTTCTTC. Encoded protein: CASSVPGQGNNEQFF.

The chain is built from TRBV9 and TRBJ2-2, with a tentative D call TRBD1 (5 bases). The CDR3 loop spans 13 amino acids. CDR1 SGDLS and CDR2 YYNGEE come from the germline V gene. The ends were cut back, 10 bases at V and 5 bases at J, with 15 bases in the middle. CDR3 region: CASGQLYTGELFF. The CDR3 coding sequence is TGTGCCTCAGGGCAGTTGTATACCGGGGAGCTGTTTTTT.